At least ten counts were recorded for the clone carrying this TCR beta chain. Its target is unknown. The sample belongs to a study of T-cell reconstitution after alpha-beta-depleted transplantation in children. V was cut by 1 base and J by 0 bases, with 9 bases left in between. The V gene's germline CDR1 is LGHDT and CDR2 YNNKEL (reference sequence). The CDR3 runs 15 residues. Unique molecular identifiers were incorporated into the prepared TCRbeta library. TCRdb fed the PCR reads into MiXCR, producing one record per CDR3 protein. Here the sample spans roughly 250,000 distinct CDR3 sequences, just under 8.5% being singletons. Study-level results: Among T cells one year after transplant, newly produced cells accounted for most counts and diversity.

The V call is TRBV3-1, the J call TRBJ2-5; D ambiguous. The TCR originated in a male patient between 10 and 17 years old who had a stem cell transplant for acute lymphoblastic leukemia, so the T cells may come from the graft donor. The sample was PBMCs, mostly from graft donor cells, taken 180 days after TCRalphabeta/CD19-depleted stem cell transplant. The CDR3 coding sequence is TGTGCCAGCAGCCAAGTAGGATGGTACCAAGAGACCCAGTACTTC. It translates to CASSQVGWYQETQYF.